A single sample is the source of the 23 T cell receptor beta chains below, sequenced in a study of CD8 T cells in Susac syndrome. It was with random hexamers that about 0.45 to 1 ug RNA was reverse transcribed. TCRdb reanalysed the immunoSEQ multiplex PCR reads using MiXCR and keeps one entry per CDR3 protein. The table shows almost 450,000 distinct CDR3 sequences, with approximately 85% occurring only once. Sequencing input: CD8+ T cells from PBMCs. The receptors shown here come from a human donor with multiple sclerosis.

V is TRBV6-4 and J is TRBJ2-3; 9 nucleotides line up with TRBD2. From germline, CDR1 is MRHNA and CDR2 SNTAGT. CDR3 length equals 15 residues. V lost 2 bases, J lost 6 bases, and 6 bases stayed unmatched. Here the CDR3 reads CASSDGSGGADTQYF. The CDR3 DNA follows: TGTGCCAGCAGTGACGGTAGCGGGGGCGCGGATACGCAGTATTTT.

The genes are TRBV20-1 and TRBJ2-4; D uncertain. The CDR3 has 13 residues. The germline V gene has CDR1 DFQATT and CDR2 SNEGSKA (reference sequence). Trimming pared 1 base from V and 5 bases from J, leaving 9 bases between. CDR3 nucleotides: TGCAGTGCTAGAGCTTTTGAAGAAAACATTCAGTACTTC. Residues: CSARAFEENIQYF.

The CDR3 sequence: CATLHWTGNYGYTF. CDR3 sequence (DNA): TGTGCCACCCTCCATTGGACAGGGAACTATGGCTACACCTTC. The rearrangement uses TRBV2 and TRBJ1-2, with 8 bases identical to TRBD1. The CDR3 covers 14 residues. V shed 10 bases and J 2 bases; nucleotides not matched to a gene: 9. Germline lookup yields CDR1 SNHLY and CDR2 FYNNEI. Filled out from reference TRBV2 and TRBJ1-2, the complete variable domain reads EPEVTQTPSHQVTQMGQEVILRCVPISNHLYFYWYRQILGQKVEFLVSFYNNEISEKSEIFDDQFSVERPDGSNFTLKIRSTKLEDSAMYFCATLHWTGNYGYTFGSGTRLTVV.

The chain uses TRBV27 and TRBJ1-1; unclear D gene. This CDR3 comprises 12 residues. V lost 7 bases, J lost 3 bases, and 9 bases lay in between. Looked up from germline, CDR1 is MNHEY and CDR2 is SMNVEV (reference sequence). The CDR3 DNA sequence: TGTGCCAGCAAGTACAGCGACACTGAAGCTTTCTTT. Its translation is CASKYSDTEAFF.

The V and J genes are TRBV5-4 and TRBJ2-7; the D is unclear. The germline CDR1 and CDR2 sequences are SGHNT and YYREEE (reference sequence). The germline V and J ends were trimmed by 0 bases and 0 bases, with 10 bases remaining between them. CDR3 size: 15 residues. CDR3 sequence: CASSLEGLDSYEQYF. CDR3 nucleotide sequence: TGTGCCAGCAGCTTGGAAGGGCTAGACTCCTACGAGCAGTACTTC.

CDR3 sequence: CASTVSGSYEQYF. CDR3 DNA sequence: TGTGCCAGCACCGTCAGCGGGAGCTACGAGCAGTACTTC. The chain has TRBV6-1 and TRBJ2-7; TRBD2 matches 8 bases. The CDR3 is 13 residues long. V shed 7 bases, J shed 3 bases, and the junction held 5 bases outside the gene matches. Germline V lookup: CDR1 MNHNS, CDR2 SASEGT.

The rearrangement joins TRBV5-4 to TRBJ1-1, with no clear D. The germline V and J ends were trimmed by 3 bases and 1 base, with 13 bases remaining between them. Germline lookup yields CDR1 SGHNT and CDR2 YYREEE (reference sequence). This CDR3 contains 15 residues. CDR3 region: CASSSILEGNTEAFF. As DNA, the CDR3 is TGTGCCAGCAGCTCTATCCTTGAGGGGAACACTGAAGCTTTCTTT.

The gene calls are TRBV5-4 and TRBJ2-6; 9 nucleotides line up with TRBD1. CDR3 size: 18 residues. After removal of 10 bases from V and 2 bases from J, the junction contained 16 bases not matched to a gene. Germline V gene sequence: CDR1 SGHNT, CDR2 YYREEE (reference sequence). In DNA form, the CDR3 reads TGTGCCGGCACCGACGGACAGGGGATAATTACTGGGGCCAACGTCCTGACTTTC. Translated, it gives CAGTDGQGIITGANVLTF.

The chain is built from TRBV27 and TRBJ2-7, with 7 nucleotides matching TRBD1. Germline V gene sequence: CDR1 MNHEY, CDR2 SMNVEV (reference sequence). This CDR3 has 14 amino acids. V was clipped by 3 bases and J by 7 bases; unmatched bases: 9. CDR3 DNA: TGTGCCAGCAGTTTTAAGGGGGCCCCCTGGGAGCAGTACTTC. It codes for CASSFKGAPWEQYF.

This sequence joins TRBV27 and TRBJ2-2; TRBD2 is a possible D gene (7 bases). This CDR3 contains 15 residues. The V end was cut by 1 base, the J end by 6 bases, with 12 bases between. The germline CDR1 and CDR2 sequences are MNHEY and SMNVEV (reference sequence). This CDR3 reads CASSLWGGNAGELFF. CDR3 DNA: TGTGCCAGCAGTTTATGGGGGGGCAACGCCGGGGAGCTGTTTTTT.

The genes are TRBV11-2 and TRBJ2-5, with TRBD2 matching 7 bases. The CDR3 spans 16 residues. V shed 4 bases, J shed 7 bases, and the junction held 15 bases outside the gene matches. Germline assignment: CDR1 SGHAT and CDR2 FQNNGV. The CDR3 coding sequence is TGTGCCAGCAGCTCCCCTTCAGCGGGACCGGGAGTGACCCAGTACTTC. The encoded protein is CASSSPSAGPGVTQYF.

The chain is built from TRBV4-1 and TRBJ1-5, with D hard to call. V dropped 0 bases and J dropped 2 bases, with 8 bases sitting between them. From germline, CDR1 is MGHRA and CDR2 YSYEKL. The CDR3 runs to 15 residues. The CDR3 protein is CASSQDGSGNQPQHF. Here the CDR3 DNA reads TGCGCCAGCAGCCAAGATGGCAGCGGCAATCAGCCCCAGCATTTT.

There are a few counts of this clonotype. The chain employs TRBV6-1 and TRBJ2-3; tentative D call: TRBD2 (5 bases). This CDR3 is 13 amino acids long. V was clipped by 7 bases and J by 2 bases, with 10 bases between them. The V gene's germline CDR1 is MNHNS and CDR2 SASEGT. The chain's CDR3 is CASTQRYTDTQYF. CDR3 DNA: TGTGCCAGCACCCAGCGGTACACAGATACGCAGTATTTT.

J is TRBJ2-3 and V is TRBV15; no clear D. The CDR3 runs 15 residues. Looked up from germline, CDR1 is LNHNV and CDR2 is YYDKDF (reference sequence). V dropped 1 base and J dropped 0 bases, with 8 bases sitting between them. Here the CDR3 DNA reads TGTGCCACCAGCAGAGTAGAAGCGAGCACAGATACGCAGTATTTT. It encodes CATSRVEASTDTQYF.

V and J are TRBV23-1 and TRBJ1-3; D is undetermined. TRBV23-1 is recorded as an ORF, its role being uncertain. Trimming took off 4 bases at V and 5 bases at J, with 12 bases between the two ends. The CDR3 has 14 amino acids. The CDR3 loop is CASSRGRGRNTIYF. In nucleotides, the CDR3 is TGCGCCAGCAGTCGAGGCCGAGGCCGAAACACCATATATTTT.

The CDR3 loop reads CASSQDEPNYGYTF. The CDR3 region has the DNA TGTGCCAGCAGCCAAGATGAGCCTAACTATGGCTACACCTTC. V and J are TRBV3-1 and TRBJ1-2; D unresolved. The CDR3 extends over 14 amino acids. Germline loops: CDR1 LGHDT, CDR2 YNNKEL (reference sequence). Trimming took 0 bases from V and 0 from J, leaving 5 bases between them.

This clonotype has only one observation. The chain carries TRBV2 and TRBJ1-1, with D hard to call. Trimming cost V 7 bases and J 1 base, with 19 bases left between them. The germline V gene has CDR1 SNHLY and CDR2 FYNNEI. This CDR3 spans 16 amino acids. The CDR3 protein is CASNFIYGRKNTEAFF. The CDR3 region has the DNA TGTGCCAGCAACTTTATTTACGGACGGAAGAACACTGAAGCTTTCTTT.

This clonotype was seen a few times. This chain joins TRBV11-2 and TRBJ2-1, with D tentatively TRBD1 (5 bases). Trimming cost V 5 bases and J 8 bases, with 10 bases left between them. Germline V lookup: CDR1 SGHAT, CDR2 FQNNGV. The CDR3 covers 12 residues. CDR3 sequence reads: CASSLDSYEQFF. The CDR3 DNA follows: TGTGCCAGCAGCCTCGACAGCTATGAGCAGTTCTTC.

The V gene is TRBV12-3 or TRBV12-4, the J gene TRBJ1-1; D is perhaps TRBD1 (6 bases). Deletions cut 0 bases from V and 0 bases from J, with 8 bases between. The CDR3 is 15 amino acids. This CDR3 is CASSLAGHLNTEAFF. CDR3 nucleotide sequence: TGTGCCAGCAGTTTAGCGGGACATCTGAACACTGAAGCTTTCTTT.

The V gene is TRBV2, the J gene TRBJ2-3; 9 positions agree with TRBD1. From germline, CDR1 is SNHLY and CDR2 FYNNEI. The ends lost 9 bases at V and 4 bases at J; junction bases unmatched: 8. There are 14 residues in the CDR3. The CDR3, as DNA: TGTGCCAGGGACAGGGGTTCGTCGGCAGATACGCAGTATTTT. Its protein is CARDRGSSADTQYF.

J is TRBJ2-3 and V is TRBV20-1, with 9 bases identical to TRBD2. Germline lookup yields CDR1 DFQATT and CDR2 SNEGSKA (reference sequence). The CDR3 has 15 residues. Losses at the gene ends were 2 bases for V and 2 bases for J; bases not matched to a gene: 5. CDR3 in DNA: TGCAGTGCTAGACTGACTAGCGGACTCACAGATACGCAGTATTTT. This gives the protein CSARLTSGLTDTQYF.

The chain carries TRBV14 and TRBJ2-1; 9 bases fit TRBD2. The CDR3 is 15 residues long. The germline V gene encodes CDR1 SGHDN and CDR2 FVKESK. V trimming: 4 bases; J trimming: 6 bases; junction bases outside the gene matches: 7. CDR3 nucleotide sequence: TGTGCCAGCAGCCCCATTAGCGGGAGTTTCAATGAGCAGTTCTTC. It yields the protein CASSPISGSFNEQFF.

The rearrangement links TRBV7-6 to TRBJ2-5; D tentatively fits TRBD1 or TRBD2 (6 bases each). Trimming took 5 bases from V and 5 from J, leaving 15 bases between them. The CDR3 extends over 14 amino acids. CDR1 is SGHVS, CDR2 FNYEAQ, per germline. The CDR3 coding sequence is TGTGCCAGCAGCCAAGAGGGGGGCACGGAGACCCAGTACTTC. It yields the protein CASSQEGGTETQYF.